The following is a TCR beta chain sequence with its context. Its antigen is as yet unknown. The same CDR3 arises from other DNA sequences in this sample as well. The sample originates from a study of siplizumab effects on memory and regulatory T cells. Germline loops: CDR1 MNHNY, CDR2 SVGAGI (reference sequence). The V gene lost 8 bases and the J gene lost 2 bases, with 6 bases spanning the gap. The CDR3 is made up of 11 amino acids. This table comes from immunoSEQ multiplex PCR, and its TCRdb copy is limited to in-frame clones, with some not included. The data contain more than 75,000 clones, 96% of them seen just once; the ten biggest clones take up 0.025% to 0.035%. Whole-study findings and limits: Both greater diversity than memory cells and a major contribution to the alloresponse seemed to characterize naive T cells.

The rearrangement uses TRBV6-6 and TRBJ1-1; perhaps TRBD1 as D (6 bases). The clonotype comes from a human donor in good health. The sample taken for sequencing was naive CD4+ T cells sorted from blood. The CDR3 DNA is TGTGCCAGCGGGGGCAACACTGAAGCTTTCTTT. Amino acid sequence: CASGGNTEAFF.